This is a list of T cell receptor beta chains from one sample in a study of blood T cell repertoires in COVID-19. Produced via immunoSEQ multiplex PCR; TCRdb's table is partial and in-frame only. This table has a few hundred thousand clones, about nine tenths appearing once. The sample taken for sequencing was peripheral blood. The receptor source for this set is a middle-aged man with acute or convalescent COVID-19. The CDR3 runs from the conserved cysteine through the conserved F or W. A D gene is named only where the DNA matches it firmly. The size field is filled for only some rows; it gives once, few, many or a size class.

V: TRBV5-4; J: TRBJ1-6; size: -; D: TRBD1; CDR3: CASSLAGGNNSPLHF; DNA: TGTGCCAGCAGCTTGGCAGGGGGTAATAATTCACCCCTCCACTTT
V: TRBV29-1; J: TRBJ1-5; size: once; D: TRBD1; CDR3: CSVQDRGNNQPQHF; DNA: TGCAGCGTCCAGGACAGGGGGAACAATCAGCCCCAGCATTTT
V: TRBV6-5; J: TRBJ1-1; size: once; D: -; CDR3: CASSYSGVTEAFF; DNA: TGTGCCAGCAGTTACTCAGGGGTAACTGAAGCTTTCTTT
V: TRBV7-9; J: TRBJ1-1; size: -; D: -; CDR3: CASSLAQGNTEAFF; DNA: TGTGCCAGCAGCTTAGCCCAGGGGAACACTGAAGCTTTCTTT
V: TRBV9; J: TRBJ1-1; size: -; D: TRBD1; CDR3: CASSEQGGTEAFF; DNA: TGTGCCAGCAGCGAACAGGGGGGCACTGAAGCTTTCTTT
V: TRBV7-6; J: TRBJ1-2; size: -; D: TRBD1; CDR3: CASSPQTGSNGYTF; DNA: TGTGCCAGCAGCCCCCAGACAGGGTCCAATGGCTACACCTTC
V: TRBV7-9; J: TRBJ2-1; size: few; D: -; CDR3: CASSLGRGYNEQFF; DNA: TGTGCCAGCAGCTTGGGACGGGGGTACAATGAGCAGTTCTTC
V: TRBV2; J: TRBJ1-4; size: many; D: TRBD1; CDR3: CASSDNRGGEKLFF; DNA: TGTGCCAGCAGTGACAACAGGGGGGGTGAAAAACTGTTTTTT
V: TRBV6-2/TRBV6-3; J: TRBJ1-3; size: -; D: -; CDR3: CASSYRGAGNTIYF; DNA: TGTGCCAGCAGTTACAGGGGTGCGGGAAACACCATATATTTT
V: TRBV6-5; J: TRBJ1-2; size: -; D: -; CDR3: CASSYGGDFSYGYTF; DNA: TGTGCCAGCAGTTATGGAGGAGACTTTTCTTATGGCTACACCTTC
V: TRBV6-4; J: TRBJ2-3; size: -; D: TRBD2; CDR3: CASSDGAGGLSTDTQYF; DNA: TGTGCCAGCAGTGACGGCGCGGGGGGCCTTAGCACAGATACGCAGTATTTT
V: TRBV6-1; J: TRBJ1-1; size: -; D: -; CDR3: CASSEPRDTEAFF; DNA: TGTGCCAGCAGTGAACCCAGGGACACTGAAGCTTTCTTT
V: TRBV6-5; J: TRBJ1-5; size: -; D: TRBD1; CDR3: CASSYGRTGSNQPQHF; DNA: TGTGCCAGCAGTTACGGGAGGACAGGGAGCAATCAGCCCCAGCATTTT
V: TRBV6-1; J: TRBJ2-2; size: -; D: -; CDR3: CASSELRWGVAGELFF; DNA: TGTGCCAGCAGTGAACTTCGGTGGGGGGTTGCCGGGGAGCTGTTTTTT
V: TRBV7-3; J: TRBJ1-2; size: -; D: -; CDR3: CASSLRQGGGYTF; DNA: TGTGCCAGCAGCTTAAGGCAGGGCGGTGGCTACACCTTC
V: TRBV5-1; J: TRBJ1-1; size: -; D: -; CDR3: CASSLAPGSPTEAFF; DNA: TGCGCCAGCAGCTTGGCACCAGGGTCTCCCACTGAAGCTTTCTTT
V: TRBV10-2; J: TRBJ1-2; size: -; D: -; CDR3: CASNGQDYGYTF; DNA: TGCGCCAGCAATGGGCAGGATTATGGCTACACCTTC
V: TRBV5-4; J: TRBJ1-4; size: -; D: TRBD1; CDR3: CASSLGGTGREKLFF; DNA: TGTGCCAGCAGCTTGGGAGGGACAGGGCGTGAAAAACTGTTTTTT
V: TRBV6-1; J: TRBJ1-5; size: once; D: TRBD1; CDR3: CASSERTGGKGSNQPQHF; DNA: TGTGCCAGCAGTGAACGCACAGGGGGCAAGGGAAGCAATCAGCCCCAGCATTTT
V: TRBV18; J: TRBJ1-4; size: -; D: -; CDR3: CASSPGRRGPATNEKLFF; DNA: TGTGCCAGCTCACCGGGTCGGAGGGGTCCCGCAACTAATGAAAAACTGTTTTTT
V: TRBV6-5; J: TRBJ2-7; size: -; D: -; CDR3: CATTERTRISYEQYF; DNA: TGTGCCACCACAGAACGGACAAGGATCTCCTACGAGCAGTACTTC
V: TRBV6-5; J: TRBJ1-4; size: -; D: TRBD1; CDR3: CASSRGTRDEKLFF; DNA: TGTGCCAGCAGCAGGGGGACACGGGATGAAAAACTGTTTTTT
V: TRBV11-2; J: TRBJ1-6; size: -; D: TRBD1; CDR3: CASGYYGQGYNSPLHF; DNA: TGTGCCAGCGGATACTACGGACAGGGCTATAATTCACCCCTCCACTTT
V: TRBV2; J: TRBJ1-6; size: -; D: TRBD1; CDR3: CASRWTGPNSPLHF; DNA: TGTGCCAGCAGATGGACAGGTCCTAATTCACCCCTCCACTTT
V: TRBV3-1/TRBV3-2; J: TRBJ1-1; size: -; D: -; CDR3: CASSPTNNFGVTEAFF; DNA: TGTGCCAGCAGCCCGACAAACAATTTCGGGGTCACTGAAGCTTTCTTT
V: TRBV4-1; J: TRBJ2-1; size: -; D: -; CDR3: CASSQGPNNEQFF; DNA: TGCGCCAGCAGCCAGGGGCCTAACAATGAGCAGTTCTTC
V: TRBV6-1; J: TRBJ1-5; size: -; D: -; CDR3: CASSEWQISNQPQHF; DNA: TGTGCCAGCAGTGAATGGCAGATTAGCAATCAGCCCCAGCATTTT
V: TRBV19; J: TRBJ2-1; size: many; D: TRBD1; CDR3: CASSPGTGGPSSYNEQFF; DNA: TGTGCCAGTAGTCCCGGGACAGGGGGCCCGAGCTCCTACAATGAGCAGTTCTTC
V: TRBV19; J: TRBJ2-2; size: -; D: TRBD1; CDR3: CASSTPRGQYTGELFF; DNA: TGTGCCAGTAGTACCCCCCGGGGACAGTATACCGGGGAGCTGTTTTTT
V: TRBV7-9; J: TRBJ1-1; size: -; D: -; CDR3: CASRLVTVISTEAFF; DNA: TGTGCCAGCAGGCTAGTGACGGTAATCAGCACTGAAGCTTTCTTT
V: TRBV7-9; J: TRBJ1-2; size: -; D: TRBD1; CDR3: CASRPDRGDGYGYTF; DNA: TGTGCCAGCAGACCGGACAGGGGAGACGGCTATGGCTACACCTTC
V: TRBV30; J: TRBJ1-3; size: -; D: TRBD1; CDR3: CAWSLGTAGNTIYF; DNA: TGTGCCTGGAGTCTAGGGACAGCTGGAAACACCATATATTTT
V: TRBV10-3; J: TRBJ1-2; size: -; D: TRBD1; CDR3: CAISDTTRGGTVYGYTF; DNA: TGTGCCATCAGTGATACCACCCGCGGGGGGACAGTCTATGGCTACACCTTC
V: TRBV5-5; J: TRBJ1-3; size: -; D: -; CDR3: CASSLGIQGGSGNTIYF; DNA: TGTGCCAGCAGCTTGGGAATTCAGGGCGGCTCTGGAAACACCATATATTTT
V: TRBV5-1; J: TRBJ2-6; size: -; D: -; CDR3: CASSSVGAGNSGANVLTF; DNA: TGCGCCAGCAGCTCTGTTGGTGCGGGAAACTCTGGGGCCAACGTCCTGACTTTC
V: TRBV5-4; J: TRBJ2-1; size: -; D: -; CDR3: CASSSSGNSYNEQFF; DNA: TGTGCCAGCAGCTCGAGCGGAAACTCCTACAATGAGCAGTTCTTC
V: TRBV10-2; J: TRBJ1-1; size: -; D: -; CDR3: CASSDQNHPTEAFF; DNA: TGCGCCAGCAGTGACCAGAATCATCCCACTGAAGCTTTCTTT
V: TRBV29-1; J: TRBJ1-3; size: -; D: -; CDR3: CSVAVSSGNTIYF; DNA: TGCAGCGTTGCCGTGAGCTCTGGAAACACCATATATTTT
V: TRBV27; J: TRBJ1-2; size: once; D: -; CDR3: CASSETGGARNYGYTF; DNA: TGTGCCAGCAGCGAGACGGGAGGGGCGCGCAACTATGGCTACACCTTC
V: TRBV12-3/TRBV12-4; J: TRBJ2-7; size: -; D: -; CDR3: CASSFYGEYEQYF; DNA: TGTGCCAGCAGTTTTTACGGAGAATACGAGCAGTACTTC
V: TRBV1; J: TRBJ2-7; size: -; D: -; CDR3: CTSSQDGGWEQYF; DNA: TGCACCAGCAGCCAAGATGGGGGGTGGGAGCAGTACTTC
V: TRBV3-1/TRBV3-2; J: TRBJ1-2; size: -; D: -; CDR3: CASSQGVTASNYGYTF; DNA: TGTGCCAGCAGCCAAGGGGTGACAGCTTCAAACTATGGCTACACCTTC
V: TRBV6-5; J: TRBJ2-3; size: -; D: -; CDR3: CASSIQKEGTQYF; DNA: TGTGCCAGCAGTATCCAAAAAGAGGGTACGCAGTATTTT
V: TRBV5-1; J: TRBJ1-1; size: -; D: TRBD1; CDR3: CASTRQGDTEAFF; DNA: TGCGCCAGCACCCGACAGGGGGACACTGAAGCTTTCTTT
V: TRBV10-3; J: TRBJ2-7; size: -; D: TRBD1; CDR3: CAISESYSGTGWVEQYF; DNA: TGTGCCATCAGTGAGTCCTACTCCGGGACAGGGTGGGTTGAGCAGTACTTC
V: TRBV24-1; J: TRBJ2-2; size: -; D: TRBD1; CDR3: CATSDWRTGAGELFF; DNA: TGTGCCACCAGTGATTGGCGGACAGGGGCCGGGGAGCTGTTTTTT